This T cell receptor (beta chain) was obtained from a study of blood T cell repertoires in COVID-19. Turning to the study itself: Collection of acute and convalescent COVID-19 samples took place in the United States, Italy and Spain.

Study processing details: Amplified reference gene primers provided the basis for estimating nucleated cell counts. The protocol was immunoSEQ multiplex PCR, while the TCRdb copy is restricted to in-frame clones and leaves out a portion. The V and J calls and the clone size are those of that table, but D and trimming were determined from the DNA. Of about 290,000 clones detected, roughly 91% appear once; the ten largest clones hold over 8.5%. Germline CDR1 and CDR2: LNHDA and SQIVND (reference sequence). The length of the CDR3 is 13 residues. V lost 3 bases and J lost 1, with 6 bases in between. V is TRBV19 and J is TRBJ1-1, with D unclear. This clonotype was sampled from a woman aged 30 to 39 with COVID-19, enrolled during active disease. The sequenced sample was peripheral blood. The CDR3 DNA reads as TGTGCCAGTAGTATTAGTGCGAACACTGAAGCTTTCTTT. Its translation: CASSISANTEAFF.